Below, 21 T cell receptor beta chains from the same sample are listed, as sequenced in a study of blood T cell repertoires in COVID-19. Only in-frame clones appear in the TCRdb table, and some are missing; sequencing was by immunoSEQ multiplex PCR. In the table there are about 160,000 clones, under 85% of which are singletons. The sample was peripheral blood. All receptors derive from a man older than 75 with COVID-19, enrolled during active disease.

Only one count was recorded for this clone. V usage is TRBV5-8 and J usage is TRBJ1-5, with D possibly TRBD1 on 5 matching bases. V lost 2 bases, J lost 6 bases, and 15 bases lay in between. The germline V gene has CDR1 SGHTS and CDR2 YDEGEE. The CDR3 totals 15 residues. The CDR3: CASSLTGGVAQPQHF. The DNA for the CDR3 is TGTGCCAGCAGCTTAACGGGGGGGGTAGCTCAGCCCCAGCATTTT.

V gene TRBV5-6 combines with J gene TRBJ2-5; TRBD2 agrees at 12 bases. The V gene end was trimmed by 0 bases and the J gene end by 6 bases; junction bases not matched to a gene: 6. Germline V gene sequence: CDR1 SGHDT, CDR2 YYEEEE. The CDR3 spans 16 residues. The CDR3 bases are TGTGCCAGCAGCTTGGGGCTAGCGGGGGGGCAGAAGACCCAGTACTTC. Translation gives CASSLGLAGGQKTQYF.

The rearrangement links TRBV2 to TRBJ1-2; 7 bases match TRBD1. The V and J ends lost 6 bases and 7 bases, in that order; junction bases with no gene match: 11. Germline CDR1 reads SNHLY; CDR2 reads FYNNEI. The CDR3 is made up of 14 amino acids. The CDR3 protein is CASSRDRVISGYTF. CDR3 bases: TGTGCCAGCAGCCGGGACAGAGTCATCTCTGGCTACACCTTC.

The chain recombines TRBV5-5 with TRBJ1-1; no reliable D call. Between the trimmed V and J ends, which lost 1 base and 4 bases, there was a span of 8 bases. The CDR3 is 13 residues long. Germline values: CDR1 SGHKS, CDR2 YYEKEE (reference sequence). The CDR3 coding sequence is TGTGCCAGCAGCTTGCAAGGGAGCACTGAAGCTTTCTTT. Protein: CASSLQGSTEAFF.

The rearrangement uses TRBV5-1 and TRBJ2-2, with D uncertain. CDR3 length: 14 residues. V was pared by 4 bases and J by 6 bases, with 13 bases between. CDR1 SGHRS and CDR2 YFSETQ come from the germline V gene. The CDR3 DNA sequence: TGCGCCAGCAGCGCCGGAGCGCGATCCGGGGAGCTGTTTTTT. Its translation: CASSAGARSGELFF.

The gene calls are TRBV6-2 or TRBV6-3 and TRBJ1-6, with D perhaps matching TRBD1 (5 bases). The CDR3 has 12 residues. V gave up 2 bases and J gave up 18 bases, with 14 bases separating them. The germline V gene encodes CDR1 MNHEY and CDR2 SVGEGT. Here the CDR3 DNA reads TGTGCCAGCAGTTACGGGGCAGGGCCTCCCCACTTT. The encoded protein is CASSYGAGPPHF.

V usage is TRBV28 and J usage is TRBJ1-2; maybe TRBD1 (5 bases). CDR3 size: 18 residues. In germline, CDR1 is MDHEN, CDR2 SYDVKM. The ends were cut back, 6 bases at V and 7 bases at J, with 30 bases in the middle. Written as DNA, the CDR3 is TGTGCCAGCAGCTCGACCCGGGACGGGGGTCCCTGGGCAACTGGCTACACCTTC. Translated, it gives CASSSTRDGGPWATGYTF.

The chain couples TRBV11-3 to TRBJ1-1; unclear D gene. V lost 0 bases and J 8 bases, leaving 7 bases between the germline ends. The CDR3 consists of 12 residues. Germline values: CDR1 SGHNT, CDR2 YENEEA. The chain's CDR3 is CASSLEAGEAFF. In nucleotides, the CDR3 is TGTGCCAGCAGCTTAGAGGCGGGGGAAGCTTTCTTT.

This chain links TRBV9 with TRBJ2-2, with TRBD1 as a possible D gene (6 bases). CDR1 SGDLS and CDR2 YYNGEE come from the germline V gene. V was pared by 0 bases and J by 4 bases, with 10 bases between. The CDR3 is 15 amino acids. The DNA of the CDR3 is TGTGCCAGCAGCGTAGACAGGGTTGGCACCGGGGAGCTGTTTTTT. This gives the protein CASSVDRVGTGELFF.

This chain links TRBV9 with TRBJ2-1; tentatively, D is TRBD1 (6 bases). Germline loops: CDR1 SGDLS, CDR2 YYNGEE. The V end was cut by 0 bases, the J end by 7 bases, with 11 bases between. This CDR3 region has 14 residues. CDR3 residues: CASSVGNRDNEQFF. DNA for the CDR3: TGTGCCAGCAGCGTAGGAAACAGGGATAATGAGCAGTTCTTC.

This chain links TRBV11-3 with TRBJ1-1; D call uncertain. Deletions cut 3 bases from V and 2 bases from J, with 13 bases between. Germline V gives CDR1 SGHNT, CDR2 YENEEA. The CDR3 totals 15 residues. The CDR3 spells CASSFRGSDNTEAFF. CDR3 coding DNA: TGTGCCAGCAGCTTCCGGGGATCTGATAACACTGAAGCTTTCTTT. The entire variable domain, with the rest obtained from reference TRBV11-3 and TRBJ1-1, is as follows: EAGVVQSPRYKIIEKKQPVAFWCNPISGHNTLYWYLQNLGQGPELLIRYENEEAVDDSQLPKDRFSAERLKGVDSTLKIQPAELGDSAVYLCASSFRGSDNTEAFFGQGTRLTVV.

The genes are TRBV28 and TRBJ1-2; no clear D. Germline V CDR1 and CDR2: MDHEN, SYDVKM. The CDR3 runs 12 residues. The V gene lost 3 bases and the J gene lost 6 bases, with 8 bases spanning the gap. In DNA, the CDR3 is TGTGCCAGCAGTTTGGCTGGGCATGGCTACACCTTC. This sequence encodes CASSLAGHGYTF.

Turning to this clone: Without the conserved terminal phenylalanine or tryptophan, this CDR3 likely stems from a read error. This CDR3 is CASSQDNTGSNTEAFL. The CDR3 DNA sequence: TGTGCCAGCAGCCAAGATAATACAGGGTCAAACACTGAAGCTTTCCTT. The chain uses TRBV4-2 and TRBJ1-1, with a weak D call TRBD1 (6 bases). Germline V gives CDR1 LGHNA, CDR2 YNFKEQ. Trimming left V 0 bases short and J 2 bases short, with 13 bases between. The CDR3 consists of 16 residues.

This clone appeared once. V and J are TRBV2 and TRBJ1-2; 7 bases are shared with TRBD1. The CDR3 length is 16 residues. Per the germline V gene, CDR1 is SNHLY and CDR2 is FYNNEI. The J segment lost 5 bases and the V segment lost 6 bases, leaving 15 bases of the junction unmatched. CDR3 nucleotide sequence: TGTGCCAGCAGACAAGGGACAGCCGGGGGGGTTTATGGCTACACCTTC. Amino acid sequence: CASRQGTAGGVYGYTF.

V and J are TRBV5-6 and TRBJ2-1, with 12 bases matching TRBD1. CDR1 is SGHDT, CDR2 YYEEEE, per germline. After removal of 4 bases from V and 6 bases from J, the junction contained 5 bases not matched to a gene. There are 15 residues in the CDR3. This CDR3 is CASSTRDRGPNEQFF. The CDR3 nucleotides are TGTGCCAGCAGCACCCGGGACAGGGGGCCCAATGAGCAGTTCTTC.

The chain joins TRBV18 to TRBJ1-6, with D possibly being TRBD1 (6 bases). Trimming took off 3 bases at V and 5 bases at J, with 8 bases between the two ends. Germline V CDR1 and CDR2: KGHSH, LQKENI. The CDR3 extends over 14 amino acids. The CDR3 region has the DNA TGTGCCAGCTCACCCGGACAGCATAATTCACCCCTCCACTTT. Translated, it gives CASSPGQHNSPLHF.

This sequence joins TRBV5-1 and TRBJ2-3; 14 positions agree with TRBD2. V shed 4 bases and J 2 bases; nucleotides not matched to a gene: 6. CDR1 and CDR2 (germline): SGHRS, YFSETQ. The CDR3 spans 17 residues. The CDR3 DNA sequence: TGCGCCAGCAGCCTAGGGACTAGCGGGGGACCCACAGATACGCAGTATTTT. The encoded protein is CASSLGTSGGPTDTQYF. Full variable domain (rest looked up from reference TRBV5-1 and TRBJ2-3): KAGVTQTPRYLIKTRGQQVTLSCSPISGHRSVSWYQQTPGQGLQFLFEYFSETQRNKGNFPGRFSGRQFSNSRSEMNVSTLELGDSALYLCASSLGTSGGPTDTQYFGPGTRLTVL.

This rearrangement joins TRBV25-1 to TRBJ1-2; weak D call: TRBD1 (6 bases). Germline V CDR1 and CDR2: MGHDK, SYGVNS. V lost 6 bases and J lost 1, with 12 bases in between. The CDR3 is 14 amino acids. The CDR3 nucleotides read TGTGCCAGCAGCCGCCGGGACAATAACTATGGCTACACCTTC. It yields the protein CASSRRDNNYGYTF.

The V call is TRBV6-5, the J call TRBJ2-1; possibly TRBD2 for D (6 bases). Per germline, CDR1 MNHEY and CDR2 SVGAGI. The V end lost 6 bases, the J end lost 3 bases, and 9 bases lay between the germline ends. The CDR3 has 13 residues. The CDR3 coding sequence is TGTGCCAGCAGGGAGGGGAACTACAATGAGCAGTTCTTC. Protein product: CASREGNYNEQFF.

The rearrangement joins TRBV19 to TRBJ1-5; TRBD1 matches 8 bases. The CDR3 sequence is 17 residues long. Germline values: CDR1 LNHDA, CDR2 SQIVND (reference sequence). Trimming took 6 bases from V and 0 from J; bases not matched to a gene: 10. The CDR3 is CASRTGTGEYSNQPQHF. The DNA for the CDR3 is TGTGCCAGTAGGACCGGGACAGGCGAGTATAGCAATCAGCCCCAGCATTTT.

J is TRBJ2-1 and V is TRBV13; 10 nucleotides agree with TRBD2. This CDR3 region has 16 residues. CDR1 PRHDT and CDR2 FYEKMQ come from the germline V gene (reference sequence). The J segment lost 6 bases and the V segment lost 1 base, leaving 6 bases of the junction unmatched. In DNA, the CDR3 is TGTGCCAGCAGCTTAGAAGCGGGGGGGCCAGGCAATGAGCAGTTCTTC. Protein sequence: CASSLEAGGPGNEQFF. The complete variable domain, with remaining parts taken from reference TRBV13 and TRBJ2-1, reads AAGVIQSPRHLIKEKRETATLKCYPIPRHDTVYWYQQGPGQDPQFLISFYEKMQSDKGSIPDRFSAQQFSDYHSELNMSSLELGDSALYFCASSLEAGGPGNEQFFGPGTRLTVL.